The following is a T cell receptor beta chain sequence with its context. Antigen specificity is unknown. Assay: immunoSEQ multiplex PCR; the TCRdb copy retains only in-frame clones and omits some. The sample consists of about 43,000 clones, more than 70% of them appearing once. This sample stems from a study of ipilimumab plus nivolumab after autologous stem cell transplantation. As for the study in general: Myeloma patients were high-risk transplant-naive or relapsed within 3 years of first autologous transplant. The study's findings and limits: TCR repertoire, Treg phenotype and gut microbiota reportedly support more study of this approach.

Patients got ipilimumab 1 mg/kg beginning 14 to 28 days post-transplant. Patients got 3 mg/kg IV nivolumab weeks 1, 4, 7, 10, then biweekly through week 26. The CDR3 contains 18 residues. The germline CDR1 and CDR2 sequences are SGHRS and YFSETQ. Trimming at V came to 0 bases and at J to 0 bases, leaving 9 bases not matched to a gene. The receptor was derived from a male donor with multiple myeloma. The chain recombines TRBV5-1 with TRBJ2-4, with 7 bases matching TRBD1. Sequenced material: PBMCs, taken in a trial of ipilimumab plus nivolumab as post-transplant consolidation. Written as DNA, the CDR3 is TGCGCCAGCAGCTTGGAGGGACAGCCTGAACTAGCCAAAAACATTCAGTACTTC. Its translation: CASSLEGQPELAKNIQYF. Combining the CDR3 with reference TRBV5-1 and TRBJ2-4 gives the whole variable domain KAGVTQTPRYLIKTRGQQVTLSCSPISGHRSVSWYQQTPGQGLQFLFEYFSETQRNKGNFPGRFSGRQFSNSRSEMNVSTLELGDSALYLCASSLEGQPELAKNIQYFGAGTRLSVL.